This TCR beta chain was sequenced for a study of Graves' ophthalmopathy and Graves' hyperthyroidism. This CDR3 has 15 residues. After removal of 3 bases from V and 2 bases from J, the junction contained 4 bases not matched to a gene. CDR1 is KGHSH, CDR2 LQKENI, per germline. RNA transcripts were the source from which TCR beta CDR3 regions were amplified. The library came from an HTBI-primed first-round RT-PCR and a second-round multiplex PCR. TCRdb reprocessed the multiplex PCR reads with MiXCR, giving one entry per CDR3 protein. The sample records 200,000 to 250,000 distinct CDR3 sequences, 20% to 25% being singletons. The table lists this clonotype with many counts.

What was sequenced was peripheral blood. The TCR was taken from a woman in her forties or fifties with Graves' ophthalmopathy. The chain uses TRBV18 and TRBJ2-5, with TRBD1 matching over 9 bases. Here the CDR3 DNA reads TGTGCCAGCTCACCTCGGACAGGGGCACAAGAGACCCAGTACTTC. It is translated as CASSPRTGAQETQYF.